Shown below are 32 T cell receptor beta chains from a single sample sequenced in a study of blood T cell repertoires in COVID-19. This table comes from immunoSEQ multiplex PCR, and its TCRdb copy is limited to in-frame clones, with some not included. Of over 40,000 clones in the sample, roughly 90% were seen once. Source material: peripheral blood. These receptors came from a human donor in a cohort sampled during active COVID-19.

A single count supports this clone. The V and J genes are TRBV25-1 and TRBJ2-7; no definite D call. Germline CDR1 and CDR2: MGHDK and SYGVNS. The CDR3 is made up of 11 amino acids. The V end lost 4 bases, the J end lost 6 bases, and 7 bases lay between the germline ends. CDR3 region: CASSVQLEQYF. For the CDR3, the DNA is TGTGCCAGCAGTGTTCAACTCGAGCAGTACTTC.

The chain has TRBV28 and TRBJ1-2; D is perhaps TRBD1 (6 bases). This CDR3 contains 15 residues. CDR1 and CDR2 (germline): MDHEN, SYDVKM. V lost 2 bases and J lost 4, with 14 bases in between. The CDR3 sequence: CASSLGSGGGYGYTF. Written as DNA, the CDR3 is TGTGCCAGCAGTTTAGGGTCGGGGGGCGGCTATGGCTACACCTTC.

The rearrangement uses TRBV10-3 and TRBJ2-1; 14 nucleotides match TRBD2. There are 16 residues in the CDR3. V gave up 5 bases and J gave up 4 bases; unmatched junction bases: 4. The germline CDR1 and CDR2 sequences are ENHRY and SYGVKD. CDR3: CAISPGLAGDYNEQFF. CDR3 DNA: TGTGCCATCAGTCCGGGACTAGCGGGGGATTACAATGAGCAGTTCTTC.

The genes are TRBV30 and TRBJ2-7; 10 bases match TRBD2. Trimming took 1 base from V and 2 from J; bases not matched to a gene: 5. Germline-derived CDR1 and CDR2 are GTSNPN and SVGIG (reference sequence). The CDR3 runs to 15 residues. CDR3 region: CAWSGGLAATYEQYF. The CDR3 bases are TGTGCCTGGAGTGGTGGACTAGCGGCTACCTACGAGCAGTACTTC.

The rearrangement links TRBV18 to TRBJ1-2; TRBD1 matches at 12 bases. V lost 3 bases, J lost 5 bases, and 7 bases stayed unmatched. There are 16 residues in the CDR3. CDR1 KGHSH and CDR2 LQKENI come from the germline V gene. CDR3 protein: CASSPGQGAIGYGYTF. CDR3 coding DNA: TGTGCCAGCTCACCGGGACAGGGGGCGATTGGGTATGGCTACACCTTC.

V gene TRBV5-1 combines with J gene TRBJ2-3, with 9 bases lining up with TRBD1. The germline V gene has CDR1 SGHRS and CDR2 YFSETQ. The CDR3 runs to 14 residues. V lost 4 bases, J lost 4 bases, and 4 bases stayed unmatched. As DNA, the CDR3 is TGCGCCAGCAGCCATACAGGGGGCTCAGATACGCAGTATTTT. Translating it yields CASSHTGGSDTQYF.

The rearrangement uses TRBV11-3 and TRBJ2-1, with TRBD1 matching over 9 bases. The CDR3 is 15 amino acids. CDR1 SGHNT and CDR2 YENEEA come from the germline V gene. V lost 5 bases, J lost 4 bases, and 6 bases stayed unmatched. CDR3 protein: CASSGRDRVYNEQFF. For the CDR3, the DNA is TGTGCCAGCAGCGGCCGGGACAGGGTATACAATGAGCAGTTCTTC.

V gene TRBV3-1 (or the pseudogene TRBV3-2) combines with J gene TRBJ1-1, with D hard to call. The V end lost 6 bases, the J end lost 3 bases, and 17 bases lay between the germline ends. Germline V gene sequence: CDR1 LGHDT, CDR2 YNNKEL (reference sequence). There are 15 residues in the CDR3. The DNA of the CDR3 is TGTGCCAGCAGTCCATACCGCGTCGGGGACACTGAAGCTTTCTTT. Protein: CASSPYRVGDTEAFF.

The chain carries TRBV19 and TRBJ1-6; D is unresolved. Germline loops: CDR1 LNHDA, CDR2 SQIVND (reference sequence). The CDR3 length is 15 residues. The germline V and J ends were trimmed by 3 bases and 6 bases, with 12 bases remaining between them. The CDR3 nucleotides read TGTGCCAGTAGTATCCCCGCCGAGCCTAATTCACCCCTCCACTTT. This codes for CASSIPAEPNSPLHF.

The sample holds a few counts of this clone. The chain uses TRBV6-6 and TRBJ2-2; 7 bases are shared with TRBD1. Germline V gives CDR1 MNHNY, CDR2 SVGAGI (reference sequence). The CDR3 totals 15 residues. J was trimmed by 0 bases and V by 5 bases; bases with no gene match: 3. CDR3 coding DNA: TGTGCCAGCAGTAGACAGGGAGCGAACACCGGGGAGCTGTTTTTT. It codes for CASSRQGANTGELFF.

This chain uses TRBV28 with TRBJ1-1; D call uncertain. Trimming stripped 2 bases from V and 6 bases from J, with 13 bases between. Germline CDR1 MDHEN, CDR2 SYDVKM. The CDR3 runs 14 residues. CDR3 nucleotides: TGTGCCAGCAGTTTACAAGCGCGATGGTCTGAAGCTTTCTTT. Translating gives CASSLQARWSEAFF.

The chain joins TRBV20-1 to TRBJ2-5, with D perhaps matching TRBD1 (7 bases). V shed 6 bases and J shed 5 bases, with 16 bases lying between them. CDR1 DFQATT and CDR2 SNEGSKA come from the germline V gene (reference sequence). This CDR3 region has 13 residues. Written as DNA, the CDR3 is TGCAGTGCCAGTCGGCAGGGGGGCGAGACCCAGTACTTC. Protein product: CSASRQGGETQYF.

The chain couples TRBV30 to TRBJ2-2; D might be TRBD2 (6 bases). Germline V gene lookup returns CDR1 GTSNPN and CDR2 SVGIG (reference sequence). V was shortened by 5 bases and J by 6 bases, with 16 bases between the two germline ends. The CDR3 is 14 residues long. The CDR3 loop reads CAWGRIREAGELFF. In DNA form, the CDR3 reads TGTGCCTGGGGCCGCATAAGGGAGGCCGGGGAGCTGTTTTTT.

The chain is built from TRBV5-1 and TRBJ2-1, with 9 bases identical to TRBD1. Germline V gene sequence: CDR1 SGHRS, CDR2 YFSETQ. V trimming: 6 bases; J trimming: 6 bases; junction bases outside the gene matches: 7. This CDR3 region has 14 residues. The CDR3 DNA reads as TGCGCCAGCACTCCCGGGACAGGGCTCAATGAGCAGTTCTTC. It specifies CASTPGTGLNEQFF.

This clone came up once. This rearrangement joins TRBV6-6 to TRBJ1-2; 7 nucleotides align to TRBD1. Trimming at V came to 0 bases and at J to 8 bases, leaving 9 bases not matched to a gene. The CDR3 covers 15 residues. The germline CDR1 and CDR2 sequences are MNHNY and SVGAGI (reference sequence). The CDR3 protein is CASSYSGQPSGGYTF. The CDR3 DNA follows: TGTGCCAGCAGTTACTCGGGACAGCCGTCGGGAGGCTACACCTTC.

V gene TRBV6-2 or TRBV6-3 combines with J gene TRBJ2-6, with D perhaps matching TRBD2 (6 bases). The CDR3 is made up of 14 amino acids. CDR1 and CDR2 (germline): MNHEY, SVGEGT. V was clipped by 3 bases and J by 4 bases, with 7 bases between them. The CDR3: CASSYREGANVLTF. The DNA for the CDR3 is TGTGCCAGCAGTTATCGGGAGGGGGCCAACGTCCTGACTTTC.

In DNA, the CDR3 is TGTGCCAGCAGCTTAAATCGAGACTACGAGCAGTACTTC. Translated, it gives CASSLNRDYEQYF. The chain employs TRBV7-2 and TRBJ2-7; D not certain. This CDR3 has 13 residues. From germline, CDR1 is SGHTA and CDR2 FQGNSA. V was pared by 2 bases and J by 3 bases, with 8 bases between.

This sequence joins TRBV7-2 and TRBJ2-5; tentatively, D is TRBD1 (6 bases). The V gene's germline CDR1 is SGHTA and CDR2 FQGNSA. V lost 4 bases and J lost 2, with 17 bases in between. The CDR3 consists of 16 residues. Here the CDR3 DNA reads TGTGCCAGCAGCTCCTCGACAGGAGTATGGCAAGAGACCCAGTACTTC. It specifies CASSSSTGVWQETQYF. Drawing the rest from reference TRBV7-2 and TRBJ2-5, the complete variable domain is GAGVSQSPSNKVTEKGKDVELRCDPISGHTALYWYRQSLGQGLEFLIYFQGNSAPDKSGLPSDRFSAERTGGSVSTLTIQRTQQEDSAVYLCASSSSTGVWQETQYFGPGTRLLVL.

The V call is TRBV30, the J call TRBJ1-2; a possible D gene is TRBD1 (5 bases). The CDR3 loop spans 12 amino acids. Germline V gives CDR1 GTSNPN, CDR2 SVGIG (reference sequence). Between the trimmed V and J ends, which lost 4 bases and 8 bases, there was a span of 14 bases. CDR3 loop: CAWTGGGRGYTF. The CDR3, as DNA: TGTGCCTGGACCGGGGGAGGCCGAGGCTACACCTTC.

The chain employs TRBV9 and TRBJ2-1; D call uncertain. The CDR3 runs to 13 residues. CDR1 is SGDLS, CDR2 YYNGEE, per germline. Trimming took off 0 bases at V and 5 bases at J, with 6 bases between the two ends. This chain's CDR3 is CASSVAPHNEQFF. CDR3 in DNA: TGTGCCAGCAGCGTAGCTCCTCACAATGAGCAGTTCTTC.

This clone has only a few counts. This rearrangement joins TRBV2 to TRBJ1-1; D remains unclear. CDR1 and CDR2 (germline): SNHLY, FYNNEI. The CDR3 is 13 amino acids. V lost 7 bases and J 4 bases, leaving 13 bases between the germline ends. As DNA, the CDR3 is TGTGCCAGCAAAAGGGAGCTAGGCACTGAAGCTTTCTTT. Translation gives CASKRELGTEAFF.

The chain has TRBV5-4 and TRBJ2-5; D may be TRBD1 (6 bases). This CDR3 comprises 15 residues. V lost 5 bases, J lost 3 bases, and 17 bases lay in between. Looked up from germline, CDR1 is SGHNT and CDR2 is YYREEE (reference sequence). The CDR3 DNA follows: TGTGCCAGCAGTTGGGGCCGGGACAACAAAGAGACCCAGTACTTC. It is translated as CASSWGRDNKETQYF.

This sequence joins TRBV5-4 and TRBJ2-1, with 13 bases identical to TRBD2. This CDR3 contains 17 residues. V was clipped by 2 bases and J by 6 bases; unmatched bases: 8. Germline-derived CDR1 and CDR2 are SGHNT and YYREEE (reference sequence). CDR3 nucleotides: TGTGCCAGCAGCTTAGCCTCCGGGACTAGCGGGATCAATGAGCAGTTCTTC. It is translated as CASSLASGTSGINEQFF.

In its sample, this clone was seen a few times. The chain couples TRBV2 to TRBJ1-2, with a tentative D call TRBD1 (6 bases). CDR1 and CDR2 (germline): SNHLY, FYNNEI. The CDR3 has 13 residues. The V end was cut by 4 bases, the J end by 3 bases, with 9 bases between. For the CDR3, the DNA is TGTGCCAGCAGTGTACAGGGATACTATGGCTACACCTTC. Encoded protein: CASSVQGYYGYTF.

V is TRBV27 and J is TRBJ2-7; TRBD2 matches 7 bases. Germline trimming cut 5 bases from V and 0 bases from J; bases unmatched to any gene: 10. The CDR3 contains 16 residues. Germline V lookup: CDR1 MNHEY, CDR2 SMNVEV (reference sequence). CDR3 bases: TGTGCCAGCAGTCCCCAAGCGGGGAAAAGCTCCTACGAGCAGTACTTC. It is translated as CASSPQAGKSSYEQYF.

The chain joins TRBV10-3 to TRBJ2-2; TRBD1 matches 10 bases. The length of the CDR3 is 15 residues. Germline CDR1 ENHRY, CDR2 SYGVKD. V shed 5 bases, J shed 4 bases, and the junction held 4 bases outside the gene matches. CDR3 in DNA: TGTGCCATCAGTAGACAGGGGGCGCCCACCGGGGAGCTGTTTTTT. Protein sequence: CAISRQGAPTGELFF.

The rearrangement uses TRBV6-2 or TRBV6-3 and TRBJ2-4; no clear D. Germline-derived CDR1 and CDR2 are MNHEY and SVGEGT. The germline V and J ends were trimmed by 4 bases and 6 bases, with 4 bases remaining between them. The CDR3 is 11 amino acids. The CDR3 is CASSSSNIQYF. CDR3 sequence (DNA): TGTGCCAGCAGTTCTTCAAACATTCAGTACTTC.

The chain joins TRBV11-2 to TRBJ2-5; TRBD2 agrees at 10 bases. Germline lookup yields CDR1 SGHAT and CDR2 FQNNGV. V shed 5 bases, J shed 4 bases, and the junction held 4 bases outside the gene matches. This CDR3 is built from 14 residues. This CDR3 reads CASSGLAGGETQYF. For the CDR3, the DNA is TGTGCCAGCAGCGGATTAGCGGGGGGAGAGACCCAGTACTTC.

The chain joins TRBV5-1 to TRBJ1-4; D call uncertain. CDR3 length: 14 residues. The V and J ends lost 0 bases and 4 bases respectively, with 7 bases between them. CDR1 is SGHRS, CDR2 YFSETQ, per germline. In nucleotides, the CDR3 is TGCGCCAGCAGCTTGGTGGGCTTTAATGAAAAACTGTTTTTT. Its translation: CASSLVGFNEKLFF.

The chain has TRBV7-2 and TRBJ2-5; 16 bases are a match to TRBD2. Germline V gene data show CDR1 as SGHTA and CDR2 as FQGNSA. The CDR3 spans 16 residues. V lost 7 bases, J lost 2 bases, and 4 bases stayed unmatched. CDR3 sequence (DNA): TGTGCCAGCATCCCGGGACTAGCGGGGGGGCAAGAGACCCAGTACTTC. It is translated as CASIPGLAGGQETQYF.

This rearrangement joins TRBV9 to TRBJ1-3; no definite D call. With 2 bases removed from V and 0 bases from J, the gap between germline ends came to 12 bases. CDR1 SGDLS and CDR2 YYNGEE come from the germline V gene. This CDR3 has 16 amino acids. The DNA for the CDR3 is TGTGCCAGCAGCGTTTTGGCAGGATCCTCTGGAAACACCATATATTTT. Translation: CASSVLAGSSGNTIYF. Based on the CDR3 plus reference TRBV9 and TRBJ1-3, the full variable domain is DSGVTQTPKHLITATGQRVTLRCSPRSGDLSVYWYQQSLDQGLQFLIQYYNGEERAKGNILERFSAQQFPDLHSELNLSSLELGDSALYFCASSVLAGSSGNTIYFGEGSWLTVV.

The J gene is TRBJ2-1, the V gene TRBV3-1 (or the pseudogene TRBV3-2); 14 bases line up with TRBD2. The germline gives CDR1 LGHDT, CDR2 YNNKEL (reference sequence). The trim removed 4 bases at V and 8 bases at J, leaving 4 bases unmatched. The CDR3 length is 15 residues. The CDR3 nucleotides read TGTGCCAGCAGCCTAGGGACTAGCGGGAGTGATGAGCAGTTCTTC. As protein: CASSLGTSGSDEQFF.